Sequencing of this T cell receptor (beta chain) was carried out in a study of shared clonotypes between healthy human individuals. Notes on the study in general: The study drew on few donors, limiting represented genetic and exposure-history diversity.

CD45RO-negative, CCR7-positively selected cells formed the naive CD8 fraction, excluding terminally differentiated effector memory CD45RA+ cells. A note on this clone: Its antigen is not identified.

Profiling relied on immunoSEQ multiplex PCR, and the TCRdb table lists in-frame clones only, not all of them. Found here are approximately 590,000 clones, over 95% of them singletons; the top ten hold around 0.11%. The sequencing sample was made of naive CD8+ T cells sorted from blood. The receptor comes from a woman aged 25 to 39 in good health.

The CDR3 reads CASSYVVGSNYGYTF. In DNA form, the CDR3 reads TGTGCCAGCAGTTACGTCGTCGGATCTAACTATGGCTACACCTTC. This rearrangement joins TRBV6-5 to TRBJ1-2; no firm D call. The CDR3 has 15 residues. The germline CDR1 and CDR2 sequences are MNHEY and SVGAGI. Deletions cut 2 bases from V and 0 bases from J, with 10 bases between.